The present entry profiles one T cell receptor beta chain with its context. The sample is drawn from a study of Ad26.COV2.S vaccination and SARS-CoV-2 variants. Described treatment: roughly 18 received Ad26.COV2.S at low or high dose, single or two shots; about 5 received placebo; per-sample allocation not given. At day 63 after the first vaccine or placebo injection, samples were drawn. TCRdb's table, derived via immunoSEQ multiplex PCR, lists solely in-frame clones and lacks some. The repertoire holds 350,000 to 450,000 clones, with about 89% as singletons. This CDR3 contains 13 residues. V was trimmed by 7 bases and J by 4 bases, leaving 16 bases between them. Germline values: CDR1 SQVTM, CDR2 ANQGSEA.

This rearrangement joins TRBV29-1 to TRBJ1-1; tentative D call: TRBD1 (5 bases). This sample comprised peripheral blood, obtained in a trial of Ad26.COV2.S vaccine versus placebo. The receptor's source is a person aged 18 to 65 who received the Ad26.COV2.S COVID-19 vaccine or a placebo. The CDR3 nucleotides are TGCAGCGCCGGGGGGAGCTCTTCCACTGAAGCTTTCTTT. The encoded protein is CSAGGSSSTEAFF. Together with reference TRBV29-1 and TRBJ1-1, the CDR3 gives the full variable domain: SAVISQKPSRDICQRGTSLTIQCQVDSQVTMMFWYRQQPGQSLTLIATANQGSEATYESGFVIDKFPISRPNLTFSTLTVSNMSPEDSSIYLCSAGGSSSTEAFFGQGTRLTVV.